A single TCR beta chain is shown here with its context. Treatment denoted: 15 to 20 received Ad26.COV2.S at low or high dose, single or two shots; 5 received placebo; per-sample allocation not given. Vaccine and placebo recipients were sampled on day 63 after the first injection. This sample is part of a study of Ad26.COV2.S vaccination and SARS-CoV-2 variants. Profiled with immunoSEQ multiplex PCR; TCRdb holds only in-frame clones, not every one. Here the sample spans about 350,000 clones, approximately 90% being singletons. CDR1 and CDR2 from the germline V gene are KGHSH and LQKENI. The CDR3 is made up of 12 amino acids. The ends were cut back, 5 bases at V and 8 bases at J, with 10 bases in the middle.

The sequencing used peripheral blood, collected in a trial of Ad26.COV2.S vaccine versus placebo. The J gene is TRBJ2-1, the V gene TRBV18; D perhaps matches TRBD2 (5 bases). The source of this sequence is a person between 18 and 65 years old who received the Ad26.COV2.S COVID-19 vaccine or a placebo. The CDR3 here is CASSAGRDEQFF. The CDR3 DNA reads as TGTGCCAGCTCAGCCGGGCGGGATGAGCAGTTCTTC. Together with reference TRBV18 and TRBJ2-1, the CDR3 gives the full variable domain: NAGVMQNPRHLVRRRGQEARLRCSPMKGHSHVYWYRQLPEEGLKFMVYLQKENIIDESGMPKERFSAEFPKEGPSILRIQQVVRGDSAAYFCASSAGRDEQFFGPGTRLTVL.